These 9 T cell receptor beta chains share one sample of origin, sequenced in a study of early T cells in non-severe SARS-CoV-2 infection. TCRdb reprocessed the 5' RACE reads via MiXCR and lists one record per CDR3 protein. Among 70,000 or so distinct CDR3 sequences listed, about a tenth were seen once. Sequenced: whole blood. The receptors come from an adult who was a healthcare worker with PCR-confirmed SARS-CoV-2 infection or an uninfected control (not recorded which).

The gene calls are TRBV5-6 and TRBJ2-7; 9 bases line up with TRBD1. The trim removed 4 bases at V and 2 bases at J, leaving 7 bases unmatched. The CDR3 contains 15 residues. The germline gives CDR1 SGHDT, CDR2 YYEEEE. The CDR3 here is CASSRQGQGPYEQYF. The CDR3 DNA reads TGTGCCAGCAGCAGGCAGGGACAGGGTCCCTACGAGCAGTACTTC.

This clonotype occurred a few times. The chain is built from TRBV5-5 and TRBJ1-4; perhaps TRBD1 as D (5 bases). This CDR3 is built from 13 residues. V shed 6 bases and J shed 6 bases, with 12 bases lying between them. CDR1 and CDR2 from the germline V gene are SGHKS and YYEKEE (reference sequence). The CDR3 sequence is CASTLGGDEKLFF. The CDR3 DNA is TGTGCCAGCACCCTTGGGGGGGATGAAAAACTGTTTTTT.

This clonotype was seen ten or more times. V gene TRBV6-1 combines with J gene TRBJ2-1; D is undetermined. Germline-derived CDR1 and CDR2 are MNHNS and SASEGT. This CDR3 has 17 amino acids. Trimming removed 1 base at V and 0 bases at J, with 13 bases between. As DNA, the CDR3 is TGTGCCAGCAGTGAAGTCCTGGGCCAGAGCTCCTACAATGAGCAGTTCTTC. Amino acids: CASSEVLGQSSYNEQFF.

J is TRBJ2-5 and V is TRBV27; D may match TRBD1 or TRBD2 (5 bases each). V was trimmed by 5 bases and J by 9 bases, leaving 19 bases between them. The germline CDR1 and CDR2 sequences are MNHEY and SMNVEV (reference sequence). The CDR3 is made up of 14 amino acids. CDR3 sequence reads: CASSPRDPAGPQYF. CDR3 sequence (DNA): TGTGCCAGCAGTCCCCGGGACCCGGCAGGGCCCCAGTACTTC.

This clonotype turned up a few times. The CDR3, as DNA: TGTGCCAGCGAACCGGGACAGGTGCTCAATGAGCAGTTCTTC. It yields the protein CASEPGQVLNEQFF. V usage is TRBV2 and J usage is TRBJ2-1, with 8 bases identical to TRBD1. CDR3 length: 14 amino acids. CDR1 SNHLY and CDR2 FYNNEI come from the germline V gene. V shed 8 bases, J shed 6 bases, and the junction held 9 bases outside the gene matches.

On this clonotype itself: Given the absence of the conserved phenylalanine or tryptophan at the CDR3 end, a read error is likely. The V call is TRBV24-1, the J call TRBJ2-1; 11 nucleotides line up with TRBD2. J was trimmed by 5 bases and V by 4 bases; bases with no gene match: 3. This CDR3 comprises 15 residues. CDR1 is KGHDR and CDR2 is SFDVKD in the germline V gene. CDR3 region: CATSETSGIHNEQFS. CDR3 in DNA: TGTGCCACCAGTGAGACTAGCGGGATCCACAATGAGCAGTTCTCC.

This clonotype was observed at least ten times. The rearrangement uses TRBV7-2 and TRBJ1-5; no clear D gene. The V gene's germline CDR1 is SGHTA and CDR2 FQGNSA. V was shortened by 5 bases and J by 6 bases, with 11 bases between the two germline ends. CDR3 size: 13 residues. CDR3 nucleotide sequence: TGTGCCAGCAGCCCCCGATTTGCTCAGCCCCAGCATTTT. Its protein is CASSPRFAQPQHF.

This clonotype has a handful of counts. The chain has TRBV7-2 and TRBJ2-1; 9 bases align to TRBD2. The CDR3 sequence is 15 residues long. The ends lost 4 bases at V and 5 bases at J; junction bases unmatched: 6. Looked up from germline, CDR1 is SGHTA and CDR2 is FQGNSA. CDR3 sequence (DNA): TGTGCCAGCAGCTCACTAGCGGGTTTTGACAATGAGCAGTTCTTC. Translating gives CASSSLAGFDNEQFF.

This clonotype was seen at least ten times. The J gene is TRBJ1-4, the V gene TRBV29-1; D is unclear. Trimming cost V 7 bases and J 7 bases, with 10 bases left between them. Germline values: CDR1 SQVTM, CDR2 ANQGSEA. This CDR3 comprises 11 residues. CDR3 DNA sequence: TGCAGCGCGACGTGGGGTGAAAAACTGTTTTTT. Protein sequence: CSATWGEKLFF.